This T cell receptor (beta chain) was captured by sequencing in a study of T cells in Graves' hyperthyroidism and ophthalmopathy. Across the study: Prior to any treatment, at the point of initial diagnosis, peripheral blood was collected.

Diagnostic assessment was based on clinical symptoms, serum thyroxine and TRAb, thyroid ultrasound and orbital computed tomography. Germline loops: CDR1 KGHDR, CDR2 SFDVKD. The CDR3 has 16 amino acids. With 2 bases clipped from V and 7 bases from J, the junction kept 10 bases outside the gene matches. Researchers amplified the TCR beta CDR3 regions from RNA transcripts. The HTBI primer set drove a first-round RT-PCR of the TCR CDR3. A single record per CDR3 protein comes from TCRdb applying MiXCR to the multiplex PCR reads. This table holds fewer than 850,000 distinct CDR3 sequences, 17% found once. The origin of this receptor is a man aged 45-65 years with Graves' hyperthyroidism. The sample was blood. The rearrangement uses TRBV24-1 and TRBJ2-3; 8 positions match TRBD1. CDR3 in amino acids: CATSDSGQGGVNTQYF. The CDR3, as DNA: TGTGCCACCAGTGATTCCGGACAGGGCGGCGTGAATACGCAGTATTTT.